This is a list of T cell receptor beta chains from one sample in a study of vaccination and CD4 T cells after COVID-19. Their antigen targets remain unknown. MiXCR, run by TCRdb on the PCR reads, gives a single entry per CDR3 protein. The data show roughly 20,000 distinct CDR3 sequences, 48% seen once. The sequenced sample was CD4+ T cells from blood, cultured in vitro. The receptors shown here come from a human donor who had recovered from COVID-19. Both conserved end residues are part of each CDR3. A D gene is named only where the DNA matches it firmly. Clone size is stated in some rows and not others, as once, few, many or a class when expanded.

CDR3nt: TGTGCCAGTAGTATAGACAGGGGTTACGGAAACACCATATATTTT; CDR3aa: CASSIDRGYGNTIYF; v_gene: TRBV19; j_gene: TRBJ1-3; abundance: NA; d_gene: NA
CDR3nt: TGTGCCAGCCTCCCAGCCTACACTAGCCCCGTTAGCTCTGGGGCCAACGTCCTGACTTTC; CDR3aa: CASLPAYTSPVSSGANVLTF; v_gene: TRBV27; j_gene: TRBJ2-6; abundance: NA; d_gene: NA
CDR3nt: TGTGCCACCAGCAGAGGTTCGGGCGGGAAAGAGGATACGCAGTATTTT; CDR3aa: CATSRGSGGKEDTQYF; v_gene: TRBV15; j_gene: TRBJ2-3; abundance: NA; d_gene: NA
CDR3nt: TGTGCCAGTAGGGGAGGGGTCCCCCCCTACGAGCAGTACTTC; CDR3aa: CASRGGVPPYEQYF; v_gene: TRBV19; j_gene: TRBJ2-7; abundance: NA; d_gene: TRBD2
CDR3nt: TGTGCCAGCAGCCAAGCTCAGCCTGGGGCCAACGTCCTGACTTTC; CDR3aa: CASSQAQPGANVLTF; v_gene: TRBV3-1; j_gene: TRBJ2-6; abundance: NA; d_gene: NA
CDR3nt: TGTGCCACCCCGGGACTAACGAACACCGGGGAGCTGTTTTTT; CDR3aa: CATPGLTNTGELFF; v_gene: TRBV19; j_gene: TRBJ2-2; abundance: NA; d_gene: TRBD2
CDR3nt: TGTGCCATCAGTAACTACAATGAGCAGTTCTTC; CDR3aa: CAISNYNEQFF; v_gene: TRBV10-3; j_gene: TRBJ2-1; abundance: NA; d_gene: NA
CDR3nt: TGTGCCAGCAGGCCCTCACTAGGAAGGGGACAAGAGACCCAGTACTTC; CDR3aa: CASRPSLGRGQETQYF; v_gene: TRBV27; j_gene: TRBJ2-5; abundance: NA; d_gene: NA
CDR3nt: TGTGCCACCAGTCTCCAGAGGAACACTGAAGCTTTCTTT; CDR3aa: CATSLQRNTEAFF; v_gene: TRBV24-1; j_gene: TRBJ1-1; abundance: NA; d_gene: NA
CDR3nt: TGTGCCAGCAGCGCACTGGCTAGCGGGAGTGGGAATGAGCAGTTCTTC; CDR3aa: CASSALASGSGNEQFF; v_gene: TRBV6-2/TRBV6-3; j_gene: TRBJ2-1; abundance: NA; d_gene: TRBD2
CDR3nt: TGTGCCAGCAGCTTTTCCCGCGACAGGAGCTCCTACGAGCAGTACTTC; CDR3aa: CASSFSRDRSSYEQYF; v_gene: TRBV7-2; j_gene: TRBJ2-7; abundance: NA; d_gene: NA
CDR3nt: TGTGCCAGCACCCATCAGGGGAGTAGGAGCAAACAGCCCCAGCATTTT; CDR3aa: CASTHQGSRSKQPQHF; v_gene: TRBV27; j_gene: TRBJ1-5; abundance: NA; d_gene: NA
CDR3nt: TGTGCCAGCAGCACGGGACTAGCGGGAGGGGATACGCAGTATTTT; CDR3aa: CASSTGLAGGDTQYF; v_gene: TRBV7-9; j_gene: TRBJ2-3; abundance: few; d_gene: TRBD2
CDR3nt: TGTGCCTGGGCCGACAGTGGTTCCGAAGCTTTCTTT; CDR3aa: CAWADSGSEAFF; v_gene: TRBV30; j_gene: TRBJ1-1; abundance: NA; d_gene: NA
CDR3nt: TGTGCCAGCAGTGCGGGACTAGCAGGCACCGGGGAGCTGTTTTTT; CDR3aa: CASSAGLAGTGELFF; v_gene: TRBV25-1; j_gene: TRBJ2-2; abundance: few; d_gene: TRBD2
CDR3nt: TGTGCCAGCAAGGTGGACCGCCCGAACACCGGGGAGCTGTTTTTT; CDR3aa: CASKVDRPNTGELFF; v_gene: TRBV2; j_gene: TRBJ2-2; abundance: NA; d_gene: NA
CDR3nt: TGTGCCATCAGTGACTTAGGTTCCTCCTACAATGAGCAGTTCTTC; CDR3aa: CAISDLGSSYNEQFF; v_gene: TRBV10-3; j_gene: TRBJ2-1; abundance: NA; d_gene: NA
CDR3nt: TGCAGTGCTAGAGCCGACCTTCGTGAGACAGGGGGGCTGTACTTC; CDR3aa: CSARADLRETGGLYF; v_gene: TRBV20-1; j_gene: TRBJ2-7; abundance: NA; d_gene: TRBD1
CDR3nt: TGTGCCATCAGGCCGGGGGCAATACAGCCCCAGCATTTT; CDR3aa: CAIRPGAIQPQHF; v_gene: TRBV6-1; j_gene: TRBJ1-5; abundance: NA; d_gene: NA
CDR3nt: TGCAGTGGACTCTCAGGGGGCTCTGGGGCCAACGTCCTGACTTTC; CDR3aa: CSGLSGGSGANVLTF; v_gene: TRBV29-1; j_gene: TRBJ2-6; abundance: NA; d_gene: TRBD1
CDR3nt: TGTGCCAGCAGCTCGACGCTGGATACGCAGTATTTT; CDR3aa: CASSSTLDTQYF; v_gene: TRBV5-8; j_gene: TRBJ2-3; abundance: NA; d_gene: NA
CDR3nt: TGCAGTGCTAGAGTGACGAACAGGGTCTCCGGCTACACCTTC; CDR3aa: CSARVTNRVSGYTF; v_gene: TRBV20-1; j_gene: TRBJ1-2; abundance: few; d_gene: NA
CDR3nt: TGTGCCAGTAGTATAGGAGGCGGGGCTGAATATGGCTACACCTTC; CDR3aa: CASSIGGGAEYGYTF; v_gene: TRBV19; j_gene: TRBJ1-2; abundance: NA; d_gene: NA
CDR3nt: TGTGCCAGCAGCCTCCAAGGATCAGGGGCCTATGGCTACACCTTC; CDR3aa: CASSLQGSGAYGYTF; v_gene: TRBV4-2; j_gene: TRBJ1-2; abundance: NA; d_gene: NA
CDR3nt: TGTGCCAGTAACCGGGACATAGACTATGGCTACACCTTC; CDR3aa: CASNRDIDYGYTF; v_gene: TRBV19; j_gene: TRBJ1-2; abundance: few; d_gene: NA
CDR3nt: TGTGCCACCAGCAGATCAAACTCGGACTCCTCGCCCCAGCATTTT; CDR3aa: CATSRSNSDSSPQHF; v_gene: TRBV15; j_gene: TRBJ1-5; abundance: few; d_gene: NA
CDR3nt: TGTGCCAGCAGTTTTGGGACAGGGAGCACTGAAGCTTTCTTT; CDR3aa: CASSFGTGSTEAFF; v_gene: TRBV28; j_gene: TRBJ1-1; abundance: NA; d_gene: TRBD1
CDR3nt: TGTGCCAGCCGTGAGACAGGGGGCCCCGGGGAGCTGTTTTTT; CDR3aa: CASRETGGPGELFF; v_gene: TRBV6-1; j_gene: TRBJ2-2; abundance: few; d_gene: TRBD1
CDR3nt: TGTGCCAGTAGTATAGTTGGAGGGATAGGCGAGCAGTACTTC; CDR3aa: CASSIVGGIGEQYF; v_gene: TRBV19; j_gene: TRBJ2-7; abundance: once; d_gene: NA
CDR3nt: TGCGCCAGCAGCAGACAGGGCCTTCTACCCTCTGGAAACACCATATATTTT; CDR3aa: CASSRQGLLPSGNTIYF; v_gene: TRBV5-4; j_gene: TRBJ1-3; abundance: NA; d_gene: TRBD1
CDR3nt: TGTGCCAGCAGACTCCGACAGGGAGAAAGAGCAGATACGCAGTATTTT; CDR3aa: CASRLRQGERADTQYF; v_gene: TRBV6-1; j_gene: TRBJ2-3; abundance: NA; d_gene: TRBD1
CDR3nt: TGTGCCAGCAGCCCCGGGCTTTACTCTGGAAACACCATATATTTT; CDR3aa: CASSPGLYSGNTIYF; v_gene: TRBV14; j_gene: TRBJ1-3; abundance: NA; d_gene: NA
CDR3nt: TGTGCCAGCAGCCAAGCGGACCCCTCCTACAATGAGCAGTTCTTC; CDR3aa: CASSQADPSYNEQFF; v_gene: TRBV3-1; j_gene: TRBJ2-1; abundance: NA; d_gene: NA
CDR3nt: TGTGCCATCAGCCAAAAAGGGGGGACGGCGAACACCGGGGAGCTGTTTTTT; CDR3aa: CAISQKGGTANTGELFF; v_gene: TRBV10-3; j_gene: TRBJ2-2; abundance: few; d_gene: NA
CDR3nt: TGTGCCAGTAGGAAACAGTACCAAGAGACCCAGTACTTC; CDR3aa: CASRKQYQETQYF; v_gene: TRBV19; j_gene: TRBJ2-5; abundance: few; d_gene: NA
CDR3nt: TGCGCCAGCAGCCAAGTCCGGGGGTCCTATGGCTACACCTTC; CDR3aa: CASSQVRGSYGYTF; v_gene: TRBV4-1; j_gene: TRBJ1-2; abundance: NA; d_gene: NA
CDR3nt: TGCGCCAGCAGCCAAGAGGGCGGAAAATCCAAAAACATTCAGTACTTC; CDR3aa: CASSQEGGKSKNIQYF; v_gene: TRBV4-1; j_gene: TRBJ2-4; abundance: NA; d_gene: NA
CDR3nt: TGTGCCAGCACCGCTATGGAGGGGGTCTCTGGAAACACCATATATTTT; CDR3aa: CASTAMEGVSGNTIYF; v_gene: TRBV28; j_gene: TRBJ1-3; abundance: NA; d_gene: NA
CDR3nt: TGCAGTGCTAGAGAGATTGGGACAGGGCGGGACGAGCAGTACTTC; CDR3aa: CSAREIGTGRDEQYF; v_gene: TRBV20-1; j_gene: TRBJ2-7; abundance: NA; d_gene: TRBD1
CDR3nt: TGTGCCAGCAGTCTTAGGGGGACACTTAATCAGCCCCAGCATTTT; CDR3aa: CASSLRGTLNQPQHF; v_gene: TRBV27; j_gene: TRBJ1-5; abundance: NA; d_gene: NA
CDR3nt: TGTGCCAGCGGTGAATCGCAGGGCGGCGGCTACACCTTC; CDR3aa: CASGESQGGGYTF; v_gene: TRBV25-1; j_gene: TRBJ1-2; abundance: NA; d_gene: NA
CDR3nt: TGTGCCAGCAGCTTAGTTGAGGAAGCTTTCTTT; CDR3aa: CASSLVEEAFF; v_gene: TRBV7-9; j_gene: TRBJ1-1; abundance: NA; d_gene: NA
CDR3nt: TGTGCCAGCAGTTTAGCGCGACAGAATGGCTACACCTTC; CDR3aa: CASSLARQNGYTF; v_gene: TRBV12-3/TRBV12-4; j_gene: TRBJ1-2; abundance: NA; d_gene: NA
CDR3nt: TGCGCCAGCAGCCTCGACAGGGGGGGTGGCTACACCTTC; CDR3aa: CASSLDRGGGYTF; v_gene: TRBV5-1; j_gene: TRBJ1-2; abundance: NA; d_gene: TRBD1
CDR3nt: TGTGCCAGCAGCTTATGGGGGACCCACAATGAGCAGTTCTTC; CDR3aa: CASSLWGTHNEQFF; v_gene: TRBV7-9; j_gene: TRBJ2-1; abundance: few; d_gene: NA
CDR3nt: TGTGCCAGCAGTCCCCAGGGCGACACCGGGGAGCTGTTTTTT; CDR3aa: CASSPQGDTGELFF; v_gene: TRBV6-2/TRBV6-3; j_gene: TRBJ2-2; abundance: few; d_gene: NA
CDR3nt: TGTGCCAGCAGCTTAGCACAGGGGCGGCTAGGAGGTGAAGCTTTCTTT; CDR3aa: CASSLAQGRLGGEAFF; v_gene: TRBV11-3; j_gene: TRBJ1-1; abundance: NA; d_gene: TRBD1
CDR3nt: TGTGCCAGTAGTCCTCCGGGACAGCAATACACCGGGGAGCTGTTTTTT; CDR3aa: CASSPPGQQYTGELFF; v_gene: TRBV19; j_gene: TRBJ2-2; abundance: medium-sized; d_gene: TRBD1
CDR3nt: TGTGCCAGCAGCGTAGAGGTAGGGGGTAATTCACCCCTCCACTTT; CDR3aa: CASSVEVGGNSPLHF; v_gene: TRBV9; j_gene: TRBJ1-6; abundance: few; d_gene: NA